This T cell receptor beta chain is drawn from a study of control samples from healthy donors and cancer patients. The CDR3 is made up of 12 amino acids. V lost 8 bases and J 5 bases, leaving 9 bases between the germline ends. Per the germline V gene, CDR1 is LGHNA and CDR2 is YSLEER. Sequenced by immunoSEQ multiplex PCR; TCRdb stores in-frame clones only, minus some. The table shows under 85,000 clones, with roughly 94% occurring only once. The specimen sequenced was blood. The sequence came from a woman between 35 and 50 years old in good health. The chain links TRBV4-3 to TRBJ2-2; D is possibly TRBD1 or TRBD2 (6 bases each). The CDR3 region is CASRGGTGELFF. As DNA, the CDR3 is TGCGCCAGCCGAGGGGGGACCGGGGAGCTGTTTTTT.